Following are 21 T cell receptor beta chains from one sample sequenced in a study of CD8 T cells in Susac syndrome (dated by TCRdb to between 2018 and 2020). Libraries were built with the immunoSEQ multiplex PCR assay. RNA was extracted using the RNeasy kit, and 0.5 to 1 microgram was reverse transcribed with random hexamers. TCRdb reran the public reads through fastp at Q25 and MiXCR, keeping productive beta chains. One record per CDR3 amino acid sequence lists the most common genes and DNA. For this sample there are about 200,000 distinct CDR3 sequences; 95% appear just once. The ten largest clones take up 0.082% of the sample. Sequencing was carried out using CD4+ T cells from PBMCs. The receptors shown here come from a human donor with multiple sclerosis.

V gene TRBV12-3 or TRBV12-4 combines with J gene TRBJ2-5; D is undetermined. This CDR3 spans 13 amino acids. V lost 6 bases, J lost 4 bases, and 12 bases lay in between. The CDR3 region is CASSLLVRETQYF. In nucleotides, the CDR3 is TGTGCCAGCAGCCTTTTAGTCAGAGAGACCCAGTACTTC.

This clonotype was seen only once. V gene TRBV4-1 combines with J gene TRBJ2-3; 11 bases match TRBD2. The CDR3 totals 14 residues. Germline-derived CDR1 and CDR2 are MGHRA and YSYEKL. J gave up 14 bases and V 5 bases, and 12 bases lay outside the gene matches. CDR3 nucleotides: TGCGCCAGCAGCGACGTGCTTCTAGCGGGGGGTCCGTATTTT. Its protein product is CASSDVLLAGGPYF.

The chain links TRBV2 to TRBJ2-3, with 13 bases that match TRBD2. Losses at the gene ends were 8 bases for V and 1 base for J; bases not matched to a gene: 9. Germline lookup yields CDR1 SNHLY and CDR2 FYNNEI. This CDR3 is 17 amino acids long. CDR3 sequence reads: CASALTSGGARTDTQYF. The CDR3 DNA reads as TGTGCCAGCGCCTTAACTAGCGGGGGGGCTCGCACAGATACGCAGTATTTT.

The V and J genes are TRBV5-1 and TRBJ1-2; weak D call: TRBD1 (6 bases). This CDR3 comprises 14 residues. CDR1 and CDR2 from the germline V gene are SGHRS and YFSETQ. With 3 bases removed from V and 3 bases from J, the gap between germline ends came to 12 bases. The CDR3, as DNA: TGCGCCAGCAGCTCGTCTGGGGGCGACTATGGCTACACCTTC. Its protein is CASSSSGGDYGYTF.

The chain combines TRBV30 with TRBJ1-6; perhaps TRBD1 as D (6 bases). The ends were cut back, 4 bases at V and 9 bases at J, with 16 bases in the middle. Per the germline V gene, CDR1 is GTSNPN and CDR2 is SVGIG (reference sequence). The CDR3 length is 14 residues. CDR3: CAWTTGIAGSPLHF. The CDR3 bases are TGTGCCTGGACCACAGGGATTGCGGGTTCACCCCTCCACTTT.

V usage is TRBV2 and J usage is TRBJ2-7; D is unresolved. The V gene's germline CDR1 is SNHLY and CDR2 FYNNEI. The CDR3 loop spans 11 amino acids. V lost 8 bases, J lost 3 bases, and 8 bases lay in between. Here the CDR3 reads CASSLNYEQYF. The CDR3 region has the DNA TGTGCCAGCTCACTAAACTACGAGCAGTACTTC.

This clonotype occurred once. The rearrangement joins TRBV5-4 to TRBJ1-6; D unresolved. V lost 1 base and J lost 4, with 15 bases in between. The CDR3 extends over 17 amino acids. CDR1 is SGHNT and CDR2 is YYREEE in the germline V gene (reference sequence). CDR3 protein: CASSLNEGVLYNSPLHF. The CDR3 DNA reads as TGTGCCAGCAGCTTGAACGAGGGAGTCCTGTATAATTCACCCCTCCACTTT.

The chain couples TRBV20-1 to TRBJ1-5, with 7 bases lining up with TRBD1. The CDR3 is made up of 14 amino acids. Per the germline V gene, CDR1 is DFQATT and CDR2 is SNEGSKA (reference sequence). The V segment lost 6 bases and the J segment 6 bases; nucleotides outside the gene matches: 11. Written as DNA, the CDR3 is TGCAGTGCACCACAGGGGTCGGGGGGTCAGCCCCAGCATTTT. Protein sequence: CSAPQGSGGQPQHF.

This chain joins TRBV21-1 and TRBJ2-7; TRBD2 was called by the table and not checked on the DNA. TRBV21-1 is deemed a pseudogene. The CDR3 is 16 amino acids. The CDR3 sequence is CASSKPIAGGISEQYF. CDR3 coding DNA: TGTGCCAGCAGCAAGCCTATAGCGGGGGGGATCAGCGAGCAGTACTTC.

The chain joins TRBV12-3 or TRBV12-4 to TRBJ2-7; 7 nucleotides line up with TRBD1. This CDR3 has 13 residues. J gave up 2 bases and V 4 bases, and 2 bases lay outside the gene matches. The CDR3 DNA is TGTGCCAGCAGTTCAGGGGGTACCTACGAGCAGTACGTC. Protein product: CASSSGGTYEQYV.

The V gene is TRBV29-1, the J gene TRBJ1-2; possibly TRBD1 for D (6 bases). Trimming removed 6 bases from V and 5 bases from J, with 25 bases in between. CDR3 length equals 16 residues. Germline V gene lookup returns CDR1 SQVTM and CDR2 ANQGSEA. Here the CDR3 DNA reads TGCAGCGTAGCCCGCCCGACAGGTCGAAGCGATTATGGCTACACCTTC. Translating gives CSVARPTGRSDYGYTF.

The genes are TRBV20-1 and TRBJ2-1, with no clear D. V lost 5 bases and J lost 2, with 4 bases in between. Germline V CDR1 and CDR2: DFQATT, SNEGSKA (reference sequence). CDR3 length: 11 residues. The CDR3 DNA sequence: TGCAGTGCTCATGCCTACAATGAGCAGTTCTTC. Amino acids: CSAHAYNEQFF.

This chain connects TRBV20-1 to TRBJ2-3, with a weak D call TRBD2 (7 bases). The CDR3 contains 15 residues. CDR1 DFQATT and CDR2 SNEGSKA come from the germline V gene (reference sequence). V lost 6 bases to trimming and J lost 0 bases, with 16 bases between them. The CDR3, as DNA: TGCAGTGCCCAGATTAGGGGGGGGAGCACAGATACGCAGTATTTT. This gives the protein CSAQIRGGSTDTQYF.

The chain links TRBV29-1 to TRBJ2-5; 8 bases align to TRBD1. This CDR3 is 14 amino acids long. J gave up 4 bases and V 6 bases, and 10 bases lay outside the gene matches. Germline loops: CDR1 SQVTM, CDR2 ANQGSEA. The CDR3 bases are TGCAGCGTCAGTCAGGGGGCTGGAGCAGAGACCCAGTACTTC. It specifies CSVSQGAGAETQYF.

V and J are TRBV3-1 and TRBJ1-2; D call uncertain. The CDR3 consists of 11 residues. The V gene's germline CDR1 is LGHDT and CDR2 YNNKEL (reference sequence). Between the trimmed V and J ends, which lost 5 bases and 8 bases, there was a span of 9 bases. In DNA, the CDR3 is TGTGCCAGCAGCAAAGGGCTGGGCTACACCTTC. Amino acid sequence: CASSKGLGYTF.

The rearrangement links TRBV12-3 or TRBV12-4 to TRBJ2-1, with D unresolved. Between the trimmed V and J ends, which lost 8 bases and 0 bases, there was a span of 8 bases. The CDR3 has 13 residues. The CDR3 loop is CASVGDSYNEQFF. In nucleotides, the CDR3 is TGTGCCAGCGTTGGGGACTCCTACAATGAGCAGTTCTTC.

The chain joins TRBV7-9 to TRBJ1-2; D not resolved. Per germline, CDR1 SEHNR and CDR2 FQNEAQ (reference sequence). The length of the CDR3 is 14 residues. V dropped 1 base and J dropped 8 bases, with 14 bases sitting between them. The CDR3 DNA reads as TGTGCCAGCAGCTTAGATCGCCTTACGGGGGGCTACACCTTC. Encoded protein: CASSLDRLTGGYTF. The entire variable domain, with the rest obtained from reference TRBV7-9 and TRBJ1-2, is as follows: DTGVSQNPRHKITKRGQNVTFRCDPISEHNRLYWYRQTLGQGPEFLTYFQNEAQLEKSRLLSDRFSAERPKGSFSTLEIQRTEQGDSAMYLCASSLDRLTGGYTFGSGTRLTVV.

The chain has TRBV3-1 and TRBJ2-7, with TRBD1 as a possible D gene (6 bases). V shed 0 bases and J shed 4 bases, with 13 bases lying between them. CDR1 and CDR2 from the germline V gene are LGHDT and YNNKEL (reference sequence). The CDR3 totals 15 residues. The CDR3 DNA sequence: TGTGCCAGCAGCCAAGATGTCGAAACAGGGTACGAGCAGTACTTC. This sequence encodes CASSQDVETGYEQYF.

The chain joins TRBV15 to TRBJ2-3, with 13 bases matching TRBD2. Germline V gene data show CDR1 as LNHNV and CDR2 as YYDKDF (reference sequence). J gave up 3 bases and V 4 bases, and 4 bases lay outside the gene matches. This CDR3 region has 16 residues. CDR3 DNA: TGTGCCACCAGCAACCGACTAGCGGGGGGAACAGATACGCAGTATTTT. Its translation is CATSNRLAGGTDTQYF.

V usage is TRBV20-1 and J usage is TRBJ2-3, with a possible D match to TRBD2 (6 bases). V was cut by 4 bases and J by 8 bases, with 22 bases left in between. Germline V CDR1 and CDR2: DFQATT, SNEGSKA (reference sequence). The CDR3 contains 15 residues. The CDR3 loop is CSAIRDSLPQSTQYF. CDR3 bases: TGCAGTGCTATTCGGGACTCCTTGCCTCAGTCTACGCAGTATTTT.

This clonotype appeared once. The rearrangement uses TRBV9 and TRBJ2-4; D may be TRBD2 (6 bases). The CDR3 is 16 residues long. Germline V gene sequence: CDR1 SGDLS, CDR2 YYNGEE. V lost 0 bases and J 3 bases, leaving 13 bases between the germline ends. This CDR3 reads CASSVGPSGGKNIQYF. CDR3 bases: TGTGCCAGCAGCGTAGGTCCCTCCGGGGGCAAAAACATTCAGTACTTC.